Sequencing of this T cell receptor (beta chain) was carried out in a study of OX40 agonist ivuxolimab in advanced cancers. Assay: immunoSEQ multiplex PCR; the TCRdb copy retains only in-frame clones and omits some. Here the sample spans 150,000 to 190,000 clones, 94% being singletons. Germline lookup yields CDR1 SQVTM and CDR2 ANQGSEA. Trimming removed 5 bases from V and 5 bases from J, with 19 bases in between. The CDR3 covers 14 residues. The source material was CD4+ or CD8+ T cells sorted from blood, sampled in a trial of the OX40 agonist ivuxolimab. The sequence was obtained from an adult with an advanced solid tumor such as melanoma, head and neck, liver or kidney cancer. V and J are TRBV29-1 and TRBJ2-7; possibly TRBD1 or TRBD2 for D (5 bases each). CDR3 bases: TGCAGCGTTCGACAGCGGTTGGGCTCGGACGAGCAGTACTTC. This codes for CSVRQRLGSDEQYF.